This T cell receptor beta chain was sequenced during a study of PD-L1 blockade in urothelial cancer. Only in-frame clones appear in the TCRdb table, and some are missing; sequencing was by immunoSEQ multiplex PCR. This sample has over 65,000 clones, with around 84% found just once. This specimen consisted of PBMCs, obtained around atezolizumab (anti-PD-L1) treatment. The sequence came from a man aged 65 to 79 with urothelial cancer.

CDR3 region: CASSDRDSGTYEQYF. CDR3 nucleotide sequence: TGTGCCAGCAGTGACCGGGACAGCGGTACCTACGAGCAGTACTTC. The gene calls are TRBV2 and TRBJ2-7, with 7 bases aligning to TRBD1. The CDR3 is made up of 15 amino acids. CDR1 is SNHLY, CDR2 FYNNEI, per germline. J was trimmed by 2 bases and V by 3 bases; bases with no gene match: 7.